The clone carrying this T cell receptor (beta chain) was seen more than once but under ten times. Its antigen remains unidentified. The presence of a unique molecular identifier marked each TCR cDNA molecule. Using its own MiXCR run on the 5' RACE reads, TCRdb lists one record per CDR3 protein. Of about 15,000 distinct CDR3 sequences in the sample, almost 8% were seen once. This entry is derived from a study of spatial heterogeneity in lung cancer. Study-level information: Consistent detection of more beta-chain than alpha-chain sequences was observed. The study's findings and limits: TCRs found ubiquitously expanded in tumor appeared in blood more at resection than at follow-up.

The CDR3 length is 15 residues. The germline gives CDR1 SQVTM, CDR2 ANQGSEA. V gave up 3 bases and J gave up 1 base; unmatched junction bases: 6. Time point meaning: sample taken at primary tumor resection. No cell sorting; template was whole RNA from tumor, lung tissue or PBMC. The donor group consisted of some 70 patients who had untreated, early-stage non-small cell lung cancer. The input for sequencing was PBMCs, taken at surgery. V usage is TRBV29-1 and J usage is TRBJ2-5, with 9 bases that match TRBD2. The receptor's source is a female donor with early-stage non-small cell lung cancer. For the CDR3, the DNA is TGCAGCGTTGACGTAGGACTAGCGATCCAAGAGACCCAGTACTTC. This encodes CSVDVGLAIQETQYF.